This record covers a single TCR beta chain. The data were taken from a study of blood T cell repertoires in COVID-19. Whole-study context: The samples span acute and convalescent COVID-19 from the United States, Italy and Spain. T cells, B-cell-depleted T cells, or PBMCs supplied cDNA or gDNA.

How the authors handled the data: Amplifying reference gene primers gave estimates of nucleated cell counts. The table came from immunoSEQ multiplex PCR; TCRdb's copy has only in-frame clones and leaves some out. V, J and clone size are taken as reported in that table, and D and trimming were inferred from the DNA itself. The table shows roughly 72,000 clones, with around nine tenths occurring only once. This CDR3 has 14 amino acids. Germline CDR1 and CDR2: SNHLY and FYNNEI. The V end was cut by 4 bases, the J end by 6 bases, with 12 bases between. This sequence originates from a human donor in a cohort sampled during active COVID-19. The gene calls are TRBV2 and TRBJ2-2; maybe TRBD2 (6 bases). The source material was peripheral blood. DNA for the CDR3: TGTGCCAGCAGTGCCCAGGGAGGCTCCGGGGAGCTGTTTTTT. Its translation: CASSAQGGSGELFF.